This is a list of T cell receptor beta chains from one sample in a study of T cells after yellow fever vaccination. TCRdb used MiXCR to reprocess the 5' RACE reads, holding one entry per CDR3 protein. The sample has 250,000 to 350,000 distinct CDR3 sequences, around 6.8% seen once. This sample comprised PBMCs, obtained approximately 47 days after the first yellow fever vaccination. The receptors originated from a man younger than 30 who received the YFV17D yellow fever vaccine. CDR3s include the opening cysteine and the closing phenylalanine or tryptophan. A D gene is named only where the DNA matches it firmly. Not every row has a clone size; where given, it reads once, few, many or a size class.

clone_size	j_call	v_call	d_call	cdr3_nt	cdr3_aa
few	TRBJ2-7	TRBV7-6	NA	TGTGCCAGCAGCTTAGCTGTCAGGGCGGAGGGCTACGAGCAGTACTTC	CASSLAVRAEGYEQYF
few	TRBJ1-1	TRBV28	NA	TGTGCCAGCAGTCCATCGGGCTGGGGGGACCCATTT	CASSPSGWGDPF
NA	TRBJ2-1	TRBV9	NA	TGTGCCAGCAGCGTAGGAGTCGATGAGCAGTTCTTC	CASSVGVDEQFF
many	TRBJ2-3	TRBV5-1	TRBD2	TGCGCCAGCAGCTTGAAACTAGCGGGGGGTGGAGATACGCAGTATTTT	CASSLKLAGGGDTQYF
many	TRBJ2-5	TRBV29-1	TRBD1	TGCAGCGTTGAATCGACAGGGTTAGAGACCCAGTACTTC	CSVESTGLETQYF
few	TRBJ2-3	TRBV15	TRBD2	TGTGCCACCAGCAGAGATCGGGGCGGGGGGGCCTCAGATACGCAGTATTTT	CATSRDRGGGASDTQYF
NA	TRBJ1-2	TRBV12-3/TRBV12-4	NA	TGTGCCAGCAGCCTTTCGGGGTACTATGGCTACACCTTC	CASSLSGYYGYTF
few	TRBJ2-2	TRBV7-9	NA	TGTGCCAGCAGCTTAGAAGGGGCGGCCACCGGGGAGCTGTTTTTT	CASSLEGAATGELFF
NA	TRBJ2-5	TRBV7-6	NA	TGTGCCAGCAGCTTATGGGACCAAGAGACCCAGTACTTC	CASSLWDQETQYF
few	TRBJ2-1	TRBV7-6	NA	TGTGCCAGCAGCTTAGTGAGGCTGCAGGAGATAGGGTACAATGAGCAGTTCTTC	CASSLVRLQEIGYNEQFF
NA	TRBJ2-5	TRBV6-5	NA	TGTGCCAGCAGTTACTGGGGGAGGGAGACCCAGTACTTC	CASSYWGRETQYF
few	TRBJ2-5	TRBV6-1	TRBD2	TGTGCCAGCAAGTATTGGGCGGGGGGAGATGATGAGACCCAGTACTTC	CASKYWAGGDDETQYF
NA	TRBJ2-6	TRBV11-1	TRBD1	TGTGCCAGTCTCACTACCGGCTGGACAGGGGGAGGCTCTGGGGCCAACGTCCCGACTTTC	CASLTTGWTGGGSGANVPTF
many	TRBJ1-1	TRBV7-9	TRBD1	TGTGCCAGCAGCTCATTTGCTACAGGGGACACTGAAGCTTTCTTT	CASSSFATGDTEAFF
few	TRBJ1-2	TRBV21-1	NA	TGTGCCAGCAGCAAAGTCACGGGTCCTATCTATGGCTACACCTTC	CASSKVTGPIYGYTF
many	TRBJ1-6	TRBV5-1	NA	TGCGCCAGCAGCTTGGACGGGGAACCAATTAATTCACCCCTCCACTTT	CASSLDGEPINSPLHF
NA	TRBJ2-7	TRBV7-2	NA	TGTGCCAGCAGCTTACTAACGCGGGGGCCTTCCTACGAGCAGTACTTC	CASSLLTRGPSYEQYF
few	TRBJ2-3	TRBV5-4	TRBD2	TGTGCCAGCAGCCGAAGCGGCGGGGGGCGGGAAGATACGCAGTATTTT	CASSRSGGGREDTQYF
NA	TRBJ1-6	TRBV12-3/TRBV12-4	NA	TGTGCCAGCAGCCCGCAGTTTGGAATAGGGTCAACCCTCCACTTT	CASSPQFGIGSTLHF
NA	TRBJ2-1	TRBV29-1	NA	TGCAGCGTTGACGGCGTGGGGAATGAGCAGTTCTTC	CSVDGVGNEQFF
NA	TRBJ2-7	TRBV6-1	TRBD1	TGTGCCAGCAGTGACCCCCGGGACAGAGATACCTACGAGCAGTACTTC	CASSDPRDRDTYEQYF
many	TRBJ1-2	TRBV27	NA	TGTGCCAGCAGTTTATCTGACGGCTATGGCTACACCTTC	CASSLSDGYGYTF
NA	TRBJ2-1	TRBV2	NA	TGTGCCAGCAGTGACGGGCCAAACTGGGGTTCCTCCTACAATGAGCAGTTCTTC	CASSDGPNWGSSYNEQFF
few	TRBJ2-3	TRBV4-1	NA	TGCGCCAGCAGCCAAGTTGGAGCGAGCACAGATACGCAGTATTTT	CASSQVGASTDTQYF
few	TRBJ2-3	TRBV12-3/TRBV12-4	TRBD1	TGTGCCAGCAGTTTAGGGACGGGACAGGGGTCCGCAGATACGCAGTATTTT	CASSLGTGQGSADTQYF
few	TRBJ1-1	TRBV7-6	NA	TGTGCCAGCAGCTTAGTTGAGGGGCTGAACACTGAAGCTTTCTTT	CASSLVEGLNTEAFF
NA	TRBJ2-2	TRBV24-1	NA	TGTGCCACCAGTGATGGGGGGATCGCGAACACCGGGGAGCTGTTTTTT	CATSDGGIANTGELFF
few	TRBJ2-1	TRBV7-6	TRBD1	TGTGCCAGCAGTTACACGGACAGGGGGCGCCTTGAGCAGTTCTTC	CASSYTDRGRLEQFF
few	TRBJ1-3	TRBV6-5	NA	TGTGCCAGCAGTTACGATGCACAGGCCGGAAACACCATATATTTT	CASSYDAQAGNTIYF
NA	TRBJ2-4	TRBV7-6	NA	TGTGCCAGCAGCTTAACAGGGTTCTCCAAAAACATTCAGTACTTC	CASSLTGFSKNIQYF
few	TRBJ2-2	TRBV10-3	NA	TGTGCCATCAGTGAGTTGTCCGAGGGGAACACCGGGGAGCTGTTTTTT	CAISELSEGNTGELFF
few	TRBJ1-3	TRBV20-1	TRBD1	TGCAGTGCTAGGGAAACAGGGGGCGAAAACACCATATATTTT	CSARETGGENTIYF
few	TRBJ2-3	TRBV4-1	NA	TGCGCCAGCAGCCAAGAGCTCCACCTGATGCATTTT	CASSQELHLMHF
few	TRBJ1-2	TRBV28	TRBD1	TGTGCCAGCAGCTGGACAGGGGGCTACACCTTC	CASSWTGGYTF
few	TRBJ2-1	TRBV20-1	NA	TGCAGTGCTAGAGTGCCCGGGGAGCCCGGGGAGCAGTTCTTC	CSARVPGEPGEQFF
many	TRBJ2-5	TRBV11-2	TRBD2	TGTGCCAGCAGCTTAGTCCGGGGGGGTCAGGGGACCACGGAGACCCAGTACTTC	CASSLVRGGQGTTETQYF
NA	TRBJ2-7	TRBV28	NA	TGTGCCAGCAGTTTATGGGGAAGGGCCCTCTACGAGCAGTACTTC	CASSLWGRALYEQYF
few	TRBJ1-3	TRBV20-1	NA	TGCAGTGCTAGACCTGCCCAGGCCTCTGGAAACACCATATATTTT	CSARPAQASGNTIYF
many	TRBJ1-2	TRBV7-8	TRBD1	TGTGCCAGCAGCTCGACAGGGGTTTATGGCTACACCTTC	CASSSTGVYGYTF
NA	TRBJ2-1	TRBV7-7	TRBD1	TGTGCCAGCAGCCGGGGACAGGGACTTTACAATGAGCAGTTCTTC	CASSRGQGLYNEQFF
NA	TRBJ1-1	TRBV7-9	TRBD1	TGTGCCAGCAGCTTAGAGGGGGCACAACGAAGGACTGAAGCTTTCTTT	CASSLEGAQRRTEAFF
NA	TRBJ2-5	TRBV14	NA	TGTGCCAGCAGCCAAGATCGGTCTCAGGCGCAAGAGACCCAGTACTTC	CASSQDRSQAQETQYF
NA	TRBJ2-1	TRBV3-1	TRBD2	TGTGCCAGCAACCGGGGACTAGCGGAAAATGAGCAGTTCTTC	CASNRGLAENEQFF
NA	TRBJ2-5	TRBV7-2	TRBD2	TGTGCCAGCAGCTTGGGGGCAGCGGGGGGCCACAAAGAGACCCAGTACTTC	CASSLGAAGGHKETQYF
few	TRBJ2-5	TRBV7-2	TRBD1	TGTGCCTCCACGACAGGGCGGTCAGCGACCCAGTACTTC	CASTTGRSATQYF
NA	TRBJ1-1	TRBV7-9	TRBD1	TGTGCCAGCAGCCCCTCCGACAGGGGCGTTGAAGCTTTCTTT	CASSPSDRGVEAFF
many	TRBJ2-5	TRBV12-3/TRBV12-4	NA	TGTGCCAGCCGGGATCACCAAGAGACCCAGTACTTC	CASRDHQETQYF
few	TRBJ2-2	TRBV29-1	NA	TGCAGCACGAGACAGAACACCGGGGAGCTGTTTTTT	CSTRQNTGELFF
many	TRBJ2-1	TRBV6-2/TRBV6-3	NA	TGTGCCAGCAGTCCTCCCCCACATCAGGGGCCCTACAATGAGCAGTTCTTC	CASSPPPHQGPYNEQFF
NA	TRBJ2-7	TRBV7-2	NA	TGTGCCAGCAGCTTAGGCCCCTTCGACATCTACGAGCAGTACTTC	CASSLGPFDIYEQYF
many	TRBJ2-7	TRBV13	NA	TGTGCCAGCAGCGGGGTTGCTGTTGACGAGCAGTACTTC	CASSGVAVDEQYF
many	TRBJ1-1	TRBV29-1	NA	TGCAGCGAGAAACCCGGGACCCGAGTAGAAGCTTTCTTT	CSEKPGTRVEAFF
NA	TRBJ2-2	TRBV15	TRBD2	TGTGCCACCAGCAGGCGGGAGGTAACCGGGGAGCTGTTTTTT	CATSRREVTGELFF
NA	TRBJ2-5	TRBV11-2	NA	TGTGCCAGCAGCTTAGATCGGAAGACCCAGTACTTC	CASSLDRKTQYF
NA	TRBJ1-4	TRBV7-9	NA	TGTGCCAGCAGCCCGCGTCCAGGACTACTGTTTTTT	CASSPRPGLLFF
NA	TRBJ1-1	TRBV4-1	TRBD1	TGCGCCAGCAGCCCCCAGACAGGGGCGCTTGCTGAAGCTTTCTTT	CASSPQTGALAEAFF
many	TRBJ2-3	TRBV5-6	NA	TGTGCCAGCACCCGTTATGCCGATACGCAGTATTTT	CASTRYADTQYF